Below, one T cell receptor beta chain is given with its context. This record comes from a study of T cells after yellow fever vaccination. Germline lookup yields CDR1 MGHRA and CDR2 YSYEKL. The CDR3 contains 14 residues. The V and J ends lost 0 bases and 3 bases respectively, with 8 bases between them. TCRdb re-called the 5' RACE reads with MiXCR, one entry per CDR3 protein. The table records under 200,000 distinct CDR3 sequences, about 7% of them present only once. The source is a man aged 18 to 30 who received the YFV17D yellow fever vaccine. Sequenced material: CD4+ T cells sorted from PBMCs, taken less than 6 days after the first yellow fever vaccination. The chain is built from TRBV4-1 and TRBJ1-2; unclear D gene. As DNA, the CDR3 is TGCGCCAGCAGCCAAGAAAATTGGGACTATGGCTACACCTTC. Residues: CASSQENWDYGYTF.